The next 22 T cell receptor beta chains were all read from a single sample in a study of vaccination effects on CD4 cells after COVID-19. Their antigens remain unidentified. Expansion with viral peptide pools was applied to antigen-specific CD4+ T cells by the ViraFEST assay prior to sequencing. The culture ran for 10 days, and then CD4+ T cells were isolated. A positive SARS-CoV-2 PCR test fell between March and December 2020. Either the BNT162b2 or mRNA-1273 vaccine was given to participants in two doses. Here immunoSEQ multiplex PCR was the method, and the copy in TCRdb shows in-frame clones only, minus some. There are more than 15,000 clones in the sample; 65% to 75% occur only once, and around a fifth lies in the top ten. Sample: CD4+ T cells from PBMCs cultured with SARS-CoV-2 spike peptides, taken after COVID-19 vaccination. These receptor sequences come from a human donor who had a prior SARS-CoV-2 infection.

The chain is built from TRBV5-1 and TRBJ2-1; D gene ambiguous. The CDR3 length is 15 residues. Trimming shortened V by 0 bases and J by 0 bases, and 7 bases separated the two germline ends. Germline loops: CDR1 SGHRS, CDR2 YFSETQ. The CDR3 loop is CASSLVESSYNEQFF. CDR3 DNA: TGCGCCAGCAGCTTGGTGGAGAGCTCCTACAATGAGCAGTTCTTC. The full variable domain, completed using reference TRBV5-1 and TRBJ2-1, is KAGVTQTPRYLIKTRGQQVTLSCSPISGHRSVSWYQQTPGQGLQFLFEYFSETQRNKGNFPGRFSGRQFSNSRSEMNVSTLELGDSALYLCASSLVESSYNEQFFGPGTRLTVL.

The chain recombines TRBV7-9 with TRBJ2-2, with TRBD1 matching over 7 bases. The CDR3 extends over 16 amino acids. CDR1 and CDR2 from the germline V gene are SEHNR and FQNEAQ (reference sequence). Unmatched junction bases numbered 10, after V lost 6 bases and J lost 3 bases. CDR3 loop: CASRNDRVFDTGELFF. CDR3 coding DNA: TGTGCCAGCAGGAATGACAGGGTGTTTGACACCGGGGAGCTGTTTTTT.

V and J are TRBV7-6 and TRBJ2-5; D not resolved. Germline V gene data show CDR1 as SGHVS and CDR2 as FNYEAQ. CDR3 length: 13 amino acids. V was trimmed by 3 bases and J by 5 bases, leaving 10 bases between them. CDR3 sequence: CASSFTRAETQYF. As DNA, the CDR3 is TGTGCCAGCAGCTTTACTCGAGCGGAGACCCAGTACTTC. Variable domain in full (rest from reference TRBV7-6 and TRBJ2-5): GAGVSQSPRYKVTKRGQDVALRCDPISGHVSLYWYRQALGQGPEFLTYFNYEAQQDKSGLPNDRFSAERPEGSISTLTIQRTEQRDSAMYRCASSFTRAETQYFGPGTRLLVL.

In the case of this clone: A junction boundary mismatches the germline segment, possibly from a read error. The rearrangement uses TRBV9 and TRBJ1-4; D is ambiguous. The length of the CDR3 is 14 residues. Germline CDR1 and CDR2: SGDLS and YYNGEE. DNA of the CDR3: TGTGCCAGCAGTGTAGGGTATCGAGAAGAAAAACTGTTTTTT. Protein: CASSVGYREEKLFF.

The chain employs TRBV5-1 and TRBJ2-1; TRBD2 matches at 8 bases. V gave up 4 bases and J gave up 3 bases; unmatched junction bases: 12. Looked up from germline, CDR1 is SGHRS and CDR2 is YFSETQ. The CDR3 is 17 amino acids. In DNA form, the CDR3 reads TGCGCCAGCAGCCATACAACATTTAGCGGGGACTACAATGAGCAGTTCTTC. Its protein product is CASSHTTFSGDYNEQFF. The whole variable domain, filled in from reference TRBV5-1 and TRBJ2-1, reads KAGVTQTPRYLIKTRGQQVTLSCSPISGHRSVSWYQQTPGQGLQFLFEYFSETQRNKGNFPGRFSGRQFSNSRSEMNVSTLELGDSALYLCASSHTTFSGDYNEQFFGPGTRLTVL.

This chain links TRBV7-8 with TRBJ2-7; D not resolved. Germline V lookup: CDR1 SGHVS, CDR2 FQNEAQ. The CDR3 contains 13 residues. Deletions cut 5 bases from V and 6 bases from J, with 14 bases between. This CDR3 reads CASSHTPLGEQYF. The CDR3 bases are TGTGCCAGCAGCCACACGCCCCTGGGCGAGCAGTACTTC.

In nucleotides, the CDR3 is TGTGCCAGCAGCTTGCTCAACGGCCCTCCTTCCTCACCCCTCCACTTT. Translated: CASSLLNGPPSSPLHF. The rearrangement joins TRBV5-6 to TRBJ1-6; D unclear. V was pared by 1 base and J by 10 bases, with 18 bases between. The germline V gene has CDR1 SGHDT and CDR2 YYEEEE. This CDR3 contains 16 residues.

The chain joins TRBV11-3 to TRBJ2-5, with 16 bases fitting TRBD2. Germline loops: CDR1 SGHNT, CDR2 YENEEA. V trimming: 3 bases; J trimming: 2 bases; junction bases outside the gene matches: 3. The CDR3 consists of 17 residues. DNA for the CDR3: TGTGCCAGCAGCTTGGGACTAGCGGGGGGGGATCAAGAGACCCAGTACTTC. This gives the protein CASSLGLAGGDQETQYF.

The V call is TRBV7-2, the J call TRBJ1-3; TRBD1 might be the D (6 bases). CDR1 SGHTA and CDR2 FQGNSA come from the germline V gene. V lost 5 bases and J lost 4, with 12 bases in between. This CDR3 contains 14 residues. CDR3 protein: CASSVTGWGNTIYF. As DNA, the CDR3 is TGTGCCAGCAGCGTAACAGGGTGGGGAAACACCATATATTTT.

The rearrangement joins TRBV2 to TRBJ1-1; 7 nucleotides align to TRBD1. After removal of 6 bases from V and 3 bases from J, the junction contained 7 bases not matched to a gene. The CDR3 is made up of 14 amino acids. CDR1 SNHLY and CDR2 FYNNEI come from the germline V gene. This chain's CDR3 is CASRPPTGDTEAFF. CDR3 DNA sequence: TGTGCCAGCAGACCGCCCACAGGGGACACTGAAGCTTTCTTT.

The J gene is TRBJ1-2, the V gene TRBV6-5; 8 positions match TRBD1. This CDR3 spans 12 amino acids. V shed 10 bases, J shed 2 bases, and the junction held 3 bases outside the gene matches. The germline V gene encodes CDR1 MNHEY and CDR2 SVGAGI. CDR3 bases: TGTGCCACCCGGACAGGGAACTATGGCTACACCTTC. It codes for CATRTGNYGYTF.

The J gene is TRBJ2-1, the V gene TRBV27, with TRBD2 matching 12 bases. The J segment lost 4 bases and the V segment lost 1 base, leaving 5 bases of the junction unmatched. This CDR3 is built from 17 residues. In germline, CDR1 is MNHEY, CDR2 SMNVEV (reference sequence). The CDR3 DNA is TGTGCCAGCAGTTTATTCTGGACTAGCGGGGTATACAATGAGCAGTTCTTC. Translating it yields CASSLFWTSGVYNEQFF.

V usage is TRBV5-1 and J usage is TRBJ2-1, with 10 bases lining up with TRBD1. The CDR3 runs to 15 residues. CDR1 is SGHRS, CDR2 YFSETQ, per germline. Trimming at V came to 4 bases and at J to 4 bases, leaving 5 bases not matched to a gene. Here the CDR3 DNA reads TGCGCCAGCAGCCCAGGGACAGGGGAGTACAATGAGCAGTTCTTC. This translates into CASSPGTGEYNEQFF.

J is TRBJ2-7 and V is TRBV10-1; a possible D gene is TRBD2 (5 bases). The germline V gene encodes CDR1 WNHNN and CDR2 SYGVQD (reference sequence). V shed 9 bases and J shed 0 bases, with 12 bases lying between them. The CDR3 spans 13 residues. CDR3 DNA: TGCGCCAGTGAGGGTCGTAACTCCTACGAGCAGTACTTC. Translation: CASEGRNSYEQYF.

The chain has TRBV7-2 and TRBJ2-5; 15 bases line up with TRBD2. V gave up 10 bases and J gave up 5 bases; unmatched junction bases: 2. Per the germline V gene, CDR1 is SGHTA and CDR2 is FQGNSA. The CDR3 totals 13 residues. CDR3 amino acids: CATGLAGGETQYF. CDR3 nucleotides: TGTGCCACAGGACTAGCGGGGGGGGAGACCCAGTACTTC.

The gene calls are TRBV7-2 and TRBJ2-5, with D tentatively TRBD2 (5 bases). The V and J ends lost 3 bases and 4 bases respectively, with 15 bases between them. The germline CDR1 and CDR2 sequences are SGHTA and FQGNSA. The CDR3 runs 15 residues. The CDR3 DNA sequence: TGTGCCAGCAGCTTCAATAAGGGCGCGGGAGAGACCCAGTACTTC. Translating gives CASSFNKGAGETQYF.

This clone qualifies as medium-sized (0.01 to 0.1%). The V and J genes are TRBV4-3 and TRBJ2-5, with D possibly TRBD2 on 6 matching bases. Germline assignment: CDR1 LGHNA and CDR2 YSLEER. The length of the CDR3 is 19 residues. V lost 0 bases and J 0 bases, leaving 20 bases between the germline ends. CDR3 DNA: TGCGCCAGCAGCCAAGATTATCCAGCAGGAGGGATAAACCAAGAGACCCAGTACTTC. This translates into CASSQDYPAGGINQETQYF.

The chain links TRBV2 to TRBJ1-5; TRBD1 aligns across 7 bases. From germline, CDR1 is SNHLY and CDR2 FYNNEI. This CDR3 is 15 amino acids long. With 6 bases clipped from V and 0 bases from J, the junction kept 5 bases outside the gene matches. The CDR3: CASRDRPYSNQPQHF. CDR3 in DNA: TGTGCCAGCAGGGACAGGCCGTATAGCAATCAGCCCCAGCATTTT.

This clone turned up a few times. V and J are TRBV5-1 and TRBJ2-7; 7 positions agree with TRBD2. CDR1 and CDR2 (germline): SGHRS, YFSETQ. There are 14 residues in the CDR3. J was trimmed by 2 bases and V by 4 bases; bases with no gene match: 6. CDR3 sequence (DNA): TGCGCCAGCAGCGAGAGCGGGACTACCTACGAGCAGTACTTC. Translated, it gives CASSESGTTYEQYF.

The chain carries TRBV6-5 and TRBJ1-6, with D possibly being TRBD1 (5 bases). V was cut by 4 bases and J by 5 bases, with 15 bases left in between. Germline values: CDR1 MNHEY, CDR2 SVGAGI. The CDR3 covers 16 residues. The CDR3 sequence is CASSSIQGLNNSPLHF. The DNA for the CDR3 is TGTGCCAGCAGTTCGATTCAGGGACTCAATAATTCACCCCTCCACTTT.

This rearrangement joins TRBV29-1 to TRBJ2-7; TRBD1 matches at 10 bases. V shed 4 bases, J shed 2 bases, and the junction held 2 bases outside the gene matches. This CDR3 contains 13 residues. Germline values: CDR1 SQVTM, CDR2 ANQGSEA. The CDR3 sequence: CSVAGTGAYEQYF. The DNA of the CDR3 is TGCAGCGTTGCCGGGACAGGGGCCTACGAGCAGTACTTC.

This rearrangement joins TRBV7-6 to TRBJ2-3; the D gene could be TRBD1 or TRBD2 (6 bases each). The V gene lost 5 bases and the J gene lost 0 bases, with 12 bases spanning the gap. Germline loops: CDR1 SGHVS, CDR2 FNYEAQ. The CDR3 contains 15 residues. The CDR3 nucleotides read TGTGCCAGCAGCCCGGGGGCCATGAGCACAGATACGCAGTATTTT. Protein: CASSPGAMSTDTQYF.